The 15 T cell receptor beta chains given below trace back to one sample, sequenced in a study of blood T cell repertoires in COVID-19. Measured with immunoSEQ multiplex PCR; TCRdb has only the in-frame clones, and not every one. The sample lists 100,000 to 150,000 clones; 79% were seen once. The specimen sequenced was peripheral blood. The receptor source for this set is a man aged 35-49 years with active or convalescent COVID-19.

The chain recombines TRBV14 with TRBJ2-3; D call uncertain. The germline gives CDR1 SGHDN, CDR2 FVKESK. V lost 4 bases, J lost 1 base, and 12 bases lay in between. The CDR3 runs 15 residues. CDR3 bases: TGTGCCAGCAGCCTCCAGGCGAGTCGCACAGATACGCAGTATTTT. It encodes CASSLQASRTDTQYF.

The chain recombines TRBV30 with TRBJ1-1; a possible D gene is TRBD1 (5 bases). This CDR3 is 14 amino acids long. Trimming cost V 5 bases and J 5 bases, with 18 bases left between them. Germline lookup yields CDR1 GTSNPN and CDR2 SVGIG (reference sequence). CDR3 residues: CAWGATRTHTEAFF. CDR3 nucleotides: TGTGCCTGGGGGGCTACCCGGACTCATACTGAAGCTTTCTTT.

The rearrangement uses TRBV7-2 and TRBJ1-2; D perhaps matches TRBD1 (6 bases). Germline CDR1 is SGHTA and CDR2 is FQGNSA. Trimming pared 2 bases from V and 4 bases from J, leaving 11 bases between. There are 14 residues in the CDR3. The DNA for the CDR3 is TGTGCCAGCAGCTTATTAGACAGGACCTATGGCTACACCTTC. The encoded protein is CASSLLDRTYGYTF.

The genes are TRBV4-2 and TRBJ1-5; TRBD1 agrees at 7 bases. Germline trimming cut 4 bases from V and 2 bases from J; bases unmatched to any gene: 2. The CDR3 has 14 residues. The germline V gene encodes CDR1 LGHNA and CDR2 YNFKEQ. CDR3 nucleotide sequence: TGTGCCAGCAGCCTAACAGGGGGCAATCAGCCCCAGCATTTT. Residues: CASSLTGGNQPQHF.

V and J are TRBV15 and TRBJ2-2, with a weak D call TRBD1 (5 bases). The CDR3 consists of 16 residues. Per germline, CDR1 LNHNV and CDR2 YYDKDF (reference sequence). The V gene lost 1 base and the J gene lost 2 bases, with 11 bases spanning the gap. The CDR3 DNA is TGTGCCACCAGCAGAGTTAGAGACAGTAACACCGGGGAGCTGTTTTTT. This codes for CATSRVRDSNTGELFF. Together with reference TRBV15 and TRBJ2-2, the CDR3 gives the full variable domain: DAMVIQNPRYQVTQFGKPVTLSCSQTLNHNVMYWYQQKSSQAPKLLFHYYDKDFNNEADTPDNFQSRRPNTSFCFLDIRSPGLGDTAMYLCATSRVRDSNTGELFFGEGSRLTVL.

This clone appeared once. The chain joins TRBV11-3 to TRBJ2-7; tentatively, D is TRBD2 (5 bases). CDR1 and CDR2 from the germline V gene are SGHNT and YENEEA. Trimming removed 1 base at V and 9 bases at J, with 16 bases between. The CDR3 totals 14 residues. CDR3 region: CASSLGPGDSGQYF. The CDR3 coding sequence is TGTGCCAGCAGCTTAGGACCCGGGGATTCGGGGCAGTACTTC.

The chain joins TRBV6-2 or TRBV6-3 to TRBJ1-2; a possible D gene is TRBD1 (6 bases). The CDR3 length is 14 residues. Trimming cost V 2 bases and J 6 bases, with 13 bases left between them. Germline V lookup: CDR1 MNHEY, CDR2 SVGEGT. CDR3 in amino acids: CASSYAGGSNGYTF. CDR3 nucleotide sequence: TGTGCCAGCAGTTACGCGGGGGGCTCGAATGGCTACACCTTC.

This rearrangement joins TRBV20-1 to TRBJ1-1, with D possibly being TRBD1 (5 bases). The CDR3 has 11 amino acids. V dropped 3 bases and J dropped 5 bases, with 7 bases sitting between them. In germline, CDR1 is DFQATT, CDR2 SNEGSKA (reference sequence). In nucleotides, the CDR3 is TGCAGTGCTAGGGAGGGGACTGAAGCTTTCTTT. Translated: CSAREGTEAFF.

The gene calls are TRBV4-2 and TRBJ2-1, with 9 bases aligning to TRBD2. Looked up from germline, CDR1 is LGHNA and CDR2 is YNFKEQ. V lost 8 bases to trimming and J lost 5 bases; unmatched junction nucleotides: 19. CDR3 length equals 18 residues. The CDR3 loop is CASLRGAGGPQLDNEQFF. The CDR3 bases are TGTGCCAGCCTCCGGGGAGCGGGGGGACCACAACTCGACAATGAGCAGTTCTTC.

The V call is TRBV7-9, the J call TRBJ2-7, with D unresolved. The CDR3 has 14 amino acids. From germline, CDR1 is SEHNR and CDR2 FQNEAQ (reference sequence). Trimming stripped 1 base from V and 1 base from J, with 8 bases between. CDR3 nucleotides: TGTGCCAGCAGCTTAGGGGCCTGGTCCTACGAGCAGTACTTC. This translates into CASSLGAWSYEQYF.

The chain recombines TRBV7-2 with TRBJ1-5; 9 nucleotides match TRBD1. V was clipped by 5 bases and J by 13 bases; unmatched bases: 21. Per germline, CDR1 SGHTA and CDR2 FQGNSA. This CDR3 region has 17 residues. The CDR3 is CASSPELTGGRGRVQHF. The CDR3 nucleotides are TGTGCCAGCAGCCCGGAACTGACAGGGGGTCGAGGTCGGGTTCAGCATTTT.

The rearrangement uses TRBV7-3 and TRBJ2-1; possible D gene TRBD2, 6 bases. V gave up 6 bases and J gave up 7 bases, with 13 bases separating them. The CDR3 runs to 13 residues. The germline V gene encodes CDR1 SGHTA and CDR2 FQGTGA. The CDR3 coding sequence is TGTGCCAGCAGTTTCCTCGGGGGTAATGAGCAGTTCTTC. Protein: CASSFLGGNEQFF.

This clone is a singleton in its sample. The rearrangement uses TRBV7-3 and TRBJ2-2; D is perhaps TRBD2 (5 bases). Trimming left V 5 bases short and J 0 bases short, with 31 bases between. The CDR3 covers 22 residues. CDR1 and CDR2 from the germline V gene are SGHTA and FQGTGA. The CDR3 loop is CASSTVNDSNPSKDSNTGELFF. CDR3 coding DNA: TGTGCCAGCAGCACCGTAAACGACTCGAACCCCTCGAAGGACTCGAACACCGGGGAGCTGTTTTTT.

CDR3 coding DNA: TGTGCCAGCAGCTTAACGGGGGGCGGAGATGGCTACACCTTC. This translates into CASSLTGGGDGYTF. The chain is built from TRBV11-3 and TRBJ1-2; tentative D call: TRBD1 (6 bases). Trimming shortened V by 2 bases and J by 6 bases, and 13 bases separated the two germline ends. This CDR3 region has 14 residues. CDR1 and CDR2 (germline): SGHNT, YENEEA.

The chain is built from TRBV11-2 and TRBJ1-2; D not resolved. Trimming pared 5 bases from V and 8 bases from J, leaving 15 bases between. Germline V lookup: CDR1 SGHAT, CDR2 FQNNGV. The CDR3 runs 13 residues. CDR3 loop: CASSGRSILGYTF. CDR3 nucleotide sequence: TGTGCCAGCAGCGGCAGAAGTATATTAGGCTACACCTTC.